These 6 T cell receptor beta chains were all obtained from the same sample, sequenced in a study of T-cell reconstitution after alpha-beta-depleted transplantation in children. Unique molecular identifiers were incorporated into the prepared TCRbeta library. Using its own MiXCR run on the PCR reads, TCRdb lists one record per CDR3 protein. The table includes hundreds of thousands of distinct CDR3 sequences, about 9.5% detected once. The specimen comprised PBMCs, sampled before TCRalphabeta/CD19-depleted stem cell transplant. The source of these receptors is a boy under two years old with acute myeloid leukemia, due to receive a stem cell transplant.

Of note for this clonotype: This may come from a read error, since a much larger clone is one base off. This sequence joins TRBV28 and TRBJ1-2; D is uncertain. Between the trimmed V and J ends, which lost 5 bases and 2 bases, there was a span of 15 bases. The CDR3 has 15 residues. Per the germline V gene, CDR1 is MDHEN and CDR2 is SYDVKM. The CDR3 coding sequence is TGTGCCAGCAGTCCCCCCGGGGAACGCAACTATGGCTACACCTTC. Encoded protein: CASSPPGERNYGYTF.

This clonotype was picked up many times. The genes are TRBV29-1 and TRBJ2-7, with D perhaps given as TRBD1 or TRBD2 (6 bases each). Germline V CDR1 and CDR2: SQVTM, ANQGSEA. CDR3 length: 13 amino acids. Between the trimmed V and J ends, which lost 2 bases and 6 bases, there was a span of 14 bases. In DNA, the CDR3 is TGCAGCGTTGAATGGGTTGGAGGGGGCGAGCAGTACTTC. This codes for CSVEWVGGGEQYF.

This clonotype turned up a few times. The genes are TRBV24-1 and TRBJ2-7; no definite D call. The V end lost 1 base, the J end lost 0 bases, and 3 bases lay between the germline ends. The CDR3 is made up of 13 amino acids. CDR1 KGHDR and CDR2 SFDVKD come from the germline V gene. The CDR3 DNA reads TGTGCCACCAGTGATTTTGACTCCTACGAGCAGTACTTC. Amino acid sequence: CATSDFDSYEQYF.

This clonotype was detected ten times or more. This chain connects TRBV7-3 to TRBJ2-6; no reliable D call. Trimming pared 5 bases from V and 0 bases from J, leaving 14 bases between. The CDR3 is 17 amino acids. The V gene's germline CDR1 is SGHTA and CDR2 FQGTGA. The CDR3 loop reads CASSHGIGYSGANVLTF. CDR3 nucleotide sequence: TGTGCCAGCAGCCATGGGATTGGATACTCTGGGGCCAACGTCCTGACTTTC.

The table lists this clonotype with many counts. The chain employs TRBV7-9 and TRBJ1-1; the match to TRBD1 covers 8 bases. V lost 7 bases to trimming and J lost 8 bases; unmatched junction nucleotides: 12. Looked up from germline, CDR1 is SEHNR and CDR2 is FQNEAQ (reference sequence). The CDR3 runs to 14 residues. The CDR3 nucleotides read TGTGCCAGCACCTCGGACAGGGTTAACTCGGAAGCTTTCTTT. Encoded protein: CASTSDRVNSEAFF.

This clonotype was picked up many times. The rearrangement joins TRBV4-3 to TRBJ2-1; 9 nucleotides line up with TRBD2. The V segment lost 1 base and the J segment 4 bases; nucleotides outside the gene matches: 11. The CDR3 loop spans 18 amino acids. From germline, CDR1 is LGHNA and CDR2 YSLEER. This CDR3 is CASSQGVASGNFYNEQFF. The DNA for the CDR3 is TGCGCCAGCAGCCAAGGGGTGGCTAGCGGGAATTTTTACAATGAGCAGTTCTTC.